The table lists the clone carrying this T cell receptor beta chain with a count of one. The record originates from a study of T cell changes during pregnancy in multiple sclerosis. The germline CDR1 and CDR2 sequences are SGHAT and FQNNGV. V was clipped by 1 base and J by 2 bases, with 16 bases between them. The CDR3 has 17 amino acids. TCRdb's copy holds only in-frame clones and misses some; the assay was immunoSEQ multiplex PCR. The data contain around 32,000 clones, roughly 87% of them seen just once; the ten biggest clones take up roughly 7.9%. The chain joins TRBV11-2 to TRBJ2-3, with D maybe TRBD2 (6 bases). The clonotype was recovered from a female donor with multiple sclerosis, enrolled in a pregnancy study. Sequences were derived from CD8+ T cells from peripheral blood mononuclear cells, sampled before pregnancy. CDR3 bases: TGTGCCAGCAGCTTAGGGGGTAGCGGAGTGGACACAGATACGCAGTATTTT. Encoded protein: CASSLGGSGVDTDTQYF.